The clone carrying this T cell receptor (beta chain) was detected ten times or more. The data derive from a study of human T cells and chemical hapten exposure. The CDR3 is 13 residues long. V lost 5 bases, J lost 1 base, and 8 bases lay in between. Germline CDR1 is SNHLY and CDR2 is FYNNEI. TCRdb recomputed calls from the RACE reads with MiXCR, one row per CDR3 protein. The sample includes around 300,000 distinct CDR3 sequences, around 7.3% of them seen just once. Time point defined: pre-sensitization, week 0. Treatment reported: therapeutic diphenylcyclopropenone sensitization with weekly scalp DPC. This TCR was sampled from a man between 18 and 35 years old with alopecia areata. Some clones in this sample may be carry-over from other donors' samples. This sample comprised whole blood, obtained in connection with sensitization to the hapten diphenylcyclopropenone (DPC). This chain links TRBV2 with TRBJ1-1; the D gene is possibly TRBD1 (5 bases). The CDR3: CASSWQGNTEAFF. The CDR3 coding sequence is TGTGCCAGCAGTTGGCAGGGGAACACTGAAGCTTTCTTT.